This T cell receptor beta chain was identified during a study of metastatic and nonmetastatic thyroid tumors. Turning to the study itself: Repertoires were compared across blood and tumor or nodule tissue from malignant and benign thyroid patients.

This clone was recorded a few times. Its specificity is not known. Germline and junction disagree at one end, which may indicate a read error. Thyroid surgery had not been preceded by any treatment in any patient. Study-wide results and limits: According to reports, the diversity of TCR beta was significantly higher in malignant thyroid tumors than in benign nodules, and this held in both blood and tumor samples.

Methods used by the authors: Clinicopathological groups supplied CDR3 differences that were used to build a distant-metastasis classifier for papillary thyroid cancer. TCRdb re-called the PCR reads with MiXCR. Here the V and J calls rest on TCRdb's processing, not on the authors' analysis. Altogether 45,000 to 65,000 clones are present, around a sixth being singletons, with the ten largest covering almost 3%. Sequences were obtained from blood. The receptor was derived from a female donor with papillary thyroid cancer or a benign thyroid nodule (not recorded which). Some clones in this sample may be carry-over from other donors' samples.

CDR3 protein: CASSAGTSDTDTQYF. The CDR3 bases are TGTGCAAGCAGTGCCGGGACTAGCGACACAGATACGCAGTATTTT. This rearrangement joins TRBV6-4 to TRBJ2-3; 10 nucleotides match TRBD2. The CDR3 loop spans 15 amino acids. Germline values: CDR1 MRHNA, CDR2 SNTAGT.